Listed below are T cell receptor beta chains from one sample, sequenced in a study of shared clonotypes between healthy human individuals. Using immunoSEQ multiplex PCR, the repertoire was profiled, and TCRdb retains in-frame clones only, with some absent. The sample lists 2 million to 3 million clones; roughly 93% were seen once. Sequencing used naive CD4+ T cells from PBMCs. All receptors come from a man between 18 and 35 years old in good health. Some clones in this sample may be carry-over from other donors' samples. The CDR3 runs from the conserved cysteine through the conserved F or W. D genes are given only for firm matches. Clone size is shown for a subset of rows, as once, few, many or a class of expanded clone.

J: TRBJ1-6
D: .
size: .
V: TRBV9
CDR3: CASSVLGQNSPLHF
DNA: TGTGCCAGCAGCGTATTGGGTCAAAATTCACCCCTCCACTTT

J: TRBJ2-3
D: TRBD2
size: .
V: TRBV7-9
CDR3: CASSLRLAETDTQYF
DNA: TGTGCCAGCAGCTTAAGACTAGCGGAAACAGATACGCAGTATTTT

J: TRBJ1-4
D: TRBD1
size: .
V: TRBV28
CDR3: CASSSGQGDGKKLFF
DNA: TGTGCCAGCAGTTCAGGTCAGGGGGACGGTAAAAAACTGTTTTTT

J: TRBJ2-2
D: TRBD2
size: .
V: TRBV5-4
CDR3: CASSLGSGRSGELFF
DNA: TGTGCCAGCAGCTTGGGTAGCGGGCGTAGCGGGGAGCTGTTTTTT

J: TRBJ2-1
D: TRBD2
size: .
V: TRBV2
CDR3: CASSAPRPGLAGEQFF
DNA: TGTGCCAGCAGTGCACCCCGGCCGGGACTAGCGGGAGAACAGTTCTTC

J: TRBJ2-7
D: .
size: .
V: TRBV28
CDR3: CASSFYRPGLGGYEQYF
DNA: TGTGCCAGCAGTTTTTACCGACCGGGACTGGGAGGCTACGAGCAGTACTTC

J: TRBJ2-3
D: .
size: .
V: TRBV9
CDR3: CASSGGGLGTDTQYF
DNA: TGTGCCAGCAGCGGAGGGGGTTTGGGCACAGATACGCAGTATTTT

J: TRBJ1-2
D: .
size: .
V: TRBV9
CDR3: CASSVRGDGYTF
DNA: TGTGCCAGCAGCGTCCGGGGCGACGGCTACACCTTC

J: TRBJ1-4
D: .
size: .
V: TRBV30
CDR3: CAWSQSLNEKLFF
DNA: TGTGCCTGGAGTCAGAGTCTTAATGAAAAACTGTTTTTT

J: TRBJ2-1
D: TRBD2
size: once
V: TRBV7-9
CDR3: CASSLTTSGSYNEQFF
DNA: TGTGCCAGCAGCTTAACGACTAGCGGGTCTTACAATGAGCAGTTCTTC

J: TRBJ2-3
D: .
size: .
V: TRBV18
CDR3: CASSPRASTRFTDTQYF
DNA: TGTGCCAGCTCACCGCGCGCTAGCACCCGTTTCACAGATACGCAGTATTTT

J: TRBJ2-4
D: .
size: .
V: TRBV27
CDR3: CASSSGSAARVNIQYF
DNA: TGTGCCAGCAGTTCGGGGTCGGCGGCCAGGGTAAACATTCAGTACTTC

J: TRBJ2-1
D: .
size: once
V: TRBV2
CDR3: CATVQGGSYNEQFF
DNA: TGTGCCACCGTACAGGGCGGCTCCTACAATGAGCAGTTCTTC

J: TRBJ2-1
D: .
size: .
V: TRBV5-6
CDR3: CASSWDRATEQFF
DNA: TGTGCCAGCAGCTGGGACCGGGCCACGGAGCAGTTCTTC

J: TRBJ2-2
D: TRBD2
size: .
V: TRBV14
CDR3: CASSQQAGAGGELFF
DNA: TGTGCCAGCAGCCAACAAGCGGGAGCGGGCGGGGAGCTGTTTTTT

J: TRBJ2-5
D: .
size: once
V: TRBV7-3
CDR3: CASGRGRQETQYF
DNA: TGTGCCAGCGGGCGGGGTCGCCAAGAGACCCAGTACTTC

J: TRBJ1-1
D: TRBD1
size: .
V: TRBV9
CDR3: CASSVGWDSINTEAFF
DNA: TGTGCCAGCAGCGTAGGATGGGACAGCATAAACACTGAAGCTTTCTTT

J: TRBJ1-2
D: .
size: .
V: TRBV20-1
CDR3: CSALGIRGYTF
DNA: TGCAGTGCCCTCGGAATACGTGGCTACACCTTC

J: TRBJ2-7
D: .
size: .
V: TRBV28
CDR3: CAALSAGYEQYF
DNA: TGTGCCGCTCTGAGCGCGGGCTACGAGCAGTACTTC

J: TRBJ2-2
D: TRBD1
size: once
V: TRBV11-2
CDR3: CASSARRDRNTGELFF
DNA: TGTGCCAGCAGCGCCCGCCGGGACAGGAACACCGGGGAGCTGTTTTTT

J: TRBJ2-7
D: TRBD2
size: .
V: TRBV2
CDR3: CASITSGGGEQYF
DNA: TGTGCCAGCATTACTAGCGGCGGGGGCGAGCAGTACTTC

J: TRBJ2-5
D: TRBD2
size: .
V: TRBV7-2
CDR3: CASSLGSGRGETQYF
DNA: TGTGCCAGCAGCTTAGGGTCGGGGAGGGGAGAGACCCAGTACTTC

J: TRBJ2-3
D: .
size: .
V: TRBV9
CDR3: CASSLTGFTDTQYF
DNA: TGTGCCAGCAGCCTTACGGGGTTCACAGATACGCAGTATTTT

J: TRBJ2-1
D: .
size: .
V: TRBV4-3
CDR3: CASSQGSAGSYNEQFF
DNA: TGCGCCAGCAGCCAAGGGTCAGCGGGCTCCTACAATGAGCAGTTCTTC

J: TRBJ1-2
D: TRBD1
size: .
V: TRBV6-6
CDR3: CASSYSIGRGYGYTF
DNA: TGTGCCAGCAGTTACTCGATAGGCAGGGGGTATGGCTACACCTTC